These T cell receptor beta chains were read from a single sample in a study of identical twins. In TCRdb, the 5' RACE reads were re-called with MiXCR into one record per CDR3 protein. The sample consists of 400,000 to 500,000 distinct CDR3 sequences, roughly 18% of them appearing once. Sequencing was carried out using naive T cells sorted from blood. The receptors derive from a man between 45 and 60 years old in good health. Both conserved end residues are part of each CDR3. D genes are given only for firm matches. Expanded clones are given a class, and other clones once, few, many or no size at all.

>TRBV29-1|NA|many|TRBJ2-6
CSVGMGSGANVLTF
TGCAGCGTTGGAATGGGTTCTGGGGCCAACGTCCTGACTTTC
>TRBV4-2|TRBD2|NA|TRBJ2-2
CASSQNLAGGQTGDLFF
TGTGCCAGCAGCCAGAATCTAGCGGGAGGCCAAACCGGGGATCTGTTTTTT
>TRBV6-1|TRBD1|NA|TRBJ1-6
CASRSGRGRGSSPLHF
TGTGCCAGCAGGTCGGGCAGGGGGCGCGGGTCCTCACCCCTCCACTTT
>TRBV28|TRBD2|few|TRBJ2-5
CASSREGGETQYF
TGTGCCAGCTCCCGGGAGGGGGGAGAGACCCAGTACTTC
>TRBV7-2|NA|many|TRBJ2-2
CASSPGVAGELFF
TGTGCCAGCAGTCCAGGGGTGGCCGGGGAGCTGTTTTTT
>TRBV5-1|TRBD2|many|TRBJ2-1
CASRRLAGVPFSNEQFF
TGCGCCAGCAGACGACTAGCGGGGGTCCCTTTCAGCAATGAGCAGTTCTTC
>TRBV5-1|NA|NA|TRBJ2-5
CASSHSGGPQETQYF
TGCGCCAGCAGCCATTCCGGGGGCCCGCAAGAGACCCAGTACTTC
>TRBV7-3|NA|NA|TRBJ2-2
CASEDQNTGELFF
TGTGCCAGCGAGGACCAAAACACCGGGGAGCTGTTTTTT
>TRBV7-2|TRBD1|NA|TRBJ2-7
CASSSTGTGAYEQYF
TGTGCCAGCAGTTCCACTGGGACAGGGGCCTACGAGCAGTACTTC
>TRBV18|NA|NA|TRBJ2-3
CATPRERGGTDTQYF
TGTGCCACGCCCCGCGAACGCGGGGGCACAGATACGCAGTATTTT
>TRBV9|TRBD1|NA|TRBJ2-4
CASSPSDREDIQYF
TGTGCCAGCAGCCCTTCGGACAGGGAGGACATTCAGTACTTC
>TRBV3-1|TRBD1|NA|TRBJ2-5
CASSQDWTGNQETQYF
TGTGCCAGCAGCCAAGATTGGACAGGGAATCAAGAGACCCAGTACTTC
>TRBV5-1|TRBD1|NA|TRBJ2-5
CASSIQTGFRETQYF
TGCGCCAGCAGCATTCAGACAGGGTTTCGAGAGACCCAGTACTTC
>TRBV12-3/TRBV12-4|NA|NA|TRBJ2-5
CASSLRSQGETQYF
TGTGCCAGCAGTTTAAGGTCCCAGGGAGAGACCCAGTACTTC
>TRBV27|NA|NA|TRBJ2-7
CASSLRRGHEQYF
TGTGCCAGCAGTTTACGTCGGGGGCACGAGCAGTACTTC
>TRBV28|NA|many|TRBJ2-3
CASSTYRDSAGPDTQYF
TGTGCCAGCAGTACATACCGGGACTCGGCGGGCCCAGATACGCAGTATTTT
>TRBV7-7|NA|many|TRBJ2-3
CASSLGARSTDTQYF
TGTGCTAGCAGCTTAGGTGCTCGCAGCACAGATACGCAGTATTTT
>TRBV12-3/TRBV12-4|NA|NA|TRBJ2-3
CASSLPTGANTQYF
TGTGCCAGCAGTTTACCTACGGGAGCGAATACGCAGTATTTT
>TRBV4-3|NA|few|TRBJ1-1
CASSQDENTEAFF
TGCGCCAGCAGCCAAGATGAGAACACTGAAGCTTTCTTT
>TRBV6-6|NA|NA|TRBJ1-2
CASSGTANYGYTF
TGTGCCAGCAGCGGGACGGCTAACTATGGCTACACCTTC
>TRBV5-1|TRBD2|many|TRBJ2-3
CASSLRGTSGTQYF
TGCGCCAGCAGCTTGCGAGGGACTAGCGGGACGCAGTATTTT
>TRBV20-1|TRBD2|many|TRBJ2-1
CGASGGTYNEQFF
TGCGGGGCTAGCGGGGGAACCTACAATGAGCAGTTCTTC
>TRBV12-3/TRBV12-4|TRBD2|many|TRBJ2-3
CASTTSSGTYTQYF
TGTGCCAGCACTACTTCTAGCGGCACCTATACGCAGTATTTT
>TRBV29-1|NA|NA|TRBJ2-3
CSGTGTRTDTQYF
TGCAGCGGTACAGGGACGAGGACAGATACGCAGTATTTT
>TRBV27|NA|few|TRBJ2-7
CASSLGGTLAYEQYF
TGTGCCAGCAGTTTAGGAGGGACACTTGCCTACGAGCAGTACTTC
>TRBV12-3/TRBV12-4|NA|many|TRBJ1-1
CASSFRGVAEAFF
TGTGCCAGCAGTTTCCGGGGGGTCGCTGAAGCTTTCTTT
>TRBV7-2|NA|NA|TRBJ1-2
CASSQLGIGYTF
TGTGCCAGCAGCCAACTGGGAATCGGCTACACCTTC
>TRBV7-9|TRBD1|many|TRBJ1-1
CASSLGPTGAVTEAFF
TGTGCCAGCAGCTTAGGCCCCACAGGGGCGGTCACTGAAGCTTTCTTT
>TRBV5-1|NA|many|TRBJ2-3
CASSLDTSTDTQYF
TGCGCCAGCAGCTTGGATACTTCCACAGATACGCAGTATTTT
>TRBV15|TRBD1|NA|TRBJ2-3
CATDRGTDTQYF
TGTGCCACCGACAGGGGCACAGATACGCAGTATTTT
>TRBV5-1|TRBD1|NA|TRBJ2-3
CASSLVTGGFTDTQYF
TGCGCCAGCAGCTTGGTAACAGGGGGCTTCACAGATACGCAGTATTTT
>TRBV20-1|TRBD1|many|TRBJ1-4
CSAAPGTGSGKLFF
TGCAGTGCTGCCCCCGGGACAGGGTCCGGAAAACTGTTTTTT
>TRBV10-3|NA|NA|TRBJ1-6
CAISEARGGSYNSPLHF
TGTGCCATCAGTGAGGCCCGAGGGGGCTCCTATAATTCACCCCTCCACTTT
>TRBV5-1|TRBD1|NA|TRBJ1-1
CASSQGARGASTEAFF
TGCGCCAGCAGCCAGGGGGCACGCGGGGCTAGCACTGAAGCTTTCTTT
>TRBV7-9|TRBD2|NA|TRBJ2-3
CASSYGTSSTDSQYF
TGTGCCAGCAGCTACGGGACTAGCAGCACAGATTCGCAGTATTTT
>TRBV7-6|NA|few|TRBJ1-4
CASSLEWGLANEKLFF
TGTGCCAGCAGCTTAGAATGGGGGCTGGCTAATGAAAAACTGTTTTTT
>TRBV5-1|NA|NA|TRBJ2-3
CASSLAAVGRDTQYF
TGCGCCAGCAGCTTGGCTGCGGTTGGGCGAGATACGCAGTATTTT
>TRBV5-1|TRBD2|NA|TRBJ2-1
CASSLEGSGSASYNEQFF
TGCGCCAGCAGCTTGGAAGGTAGCGGGAGTGCCTCCTACAATGAGCAGTTCTTC
>TRBV12-3/TRBV12-4|TRBD1|few|TRBJ1-2
CASSFGAGGVYGYTF
TGTGCCAGCAGCTTCGGGGCAGGGGGCGTCTATGGCTACACCTTC
>TRBV7-2|TRBD2|NA|TRBJ2-1
CASSQMRLAGVSEQFF
TGTGCCAGCAGTCAAATGCGACTAGCGGGAGTCAGTGAGCAGTTCTTC
>TRBV20-1|NA|few|TRBJ2-2
CSASRPSNTGELFF
TGCAGTGCTAGTCGGCCCTCAAACACCGGGGAGCTGTTTTTT
>TRBV4-2|NA|few|TRBJ1-2
CASSQDKTANYGYTF
TGTGCCAGCAGCCAAGATAAGACAGCTAACTATGGCTACACCTTC
>TRBV12-3/TRBV12-4|TRBD1|NA|TRBJ2-2
CATGTGDSLNTGELFF
TGTGCCACCGGGACAGGGGACTCCTTGAACACCGGGGAGCTGTTTTTT
>TRBV20-1|NA|few|TRBJ2-4
CSARDQWWAKNIQYF
TGCAGTGCTAGAGATCAGTGGTGGGCCAAAAACATTCAGTACTTC
>TRBV7-2|TRBD1|NA|TRBJ2-1
CASSFITGVSNEQFF
TGTGCCAGCAGCTTTATTACAGGGGTCTCCAATGAGCAGTTCTTC
>TRBV5-1|NA|many|TRBJ1-2
CASSPSGGHSYYGYTF
TGCGCCAGCAGCCCAAGCGGGGGGCACTCCTACTATGGCTACACCTTC
>TRBV7-2|NA|NA|TRBJ2-7
CASSLLAGRYEQYF
TGTGCCAGCAGCTTATTGGCGGGGAGGTACGAGCAGTACTTC
>TRBV4-3|NA|NA|TRBJ1-3
CASSHHRRGNTIYF
TGCGCCAGCAGCCACCATCGTAGGGGAAACACCATATATTTT
>TRBV27|NA|NA|TRBJ1-1
CASSFSRKNTEAFF
TGTGCCAGCAGTTTTAGTCGAAAGAACACTGAAGCTTTCTTT
>TRBV6-1|TRBD2|few|TRBJ2-1
CASSGWTSALNRDEQFF
TGTGCCAGCAGCGGTTGGACTAGCGCATTGAATAGGGATGAGCAGTTCTTC
>TRBV6-2/TRBV6-3|TRBD2|NA|TRBJ2-7
CASSYSGSGAYEQYF
TGTGCCAGCAGTTACTCGGGTAGCGGGGCCTACGAGCAGTACTTC
>TRBV30|NA|many|TRBJ2-1
CAWIGPPRNEQFF
TGTGCCTGGATAGGCCCCCCTAGAAATGAGCAGTTCTTC
>TRBV5-4|NA|few|TRBJ2-3
CASSPFGSRASTDTQYF
TGTGCCAGCAGCCCATTTGGGTCCCGTGCTAGCACAGATACGCAGTATTTT
>TRBV29-1|NA|NA|TRBJ1-1
CSVEDTGKRNTEAFF
TGCAGCGTTGAAGATACAGGGAAAAGGAACACTGAAGCTTTCTTT
>TRBV6-1|TRBD1|few|TRBJ2-7
CASTKQGAWYEQYF
TGTGCCAGCACTAAACAGGGGGCGTGGTACGAGCAGTACTTC
>TRBV6-5|TRBD1|many|TRBJ2-3
CASSYSIYKQGASGTQYF
TGTGCCAGCAGTTACTCGATATACAAACAGGGGGCCAGCGGTACGCAGTATTTT
>TRBV6-2/TRBV6-3|NA|NA|TRBJ2-2
CASSWISNTGELFF
TGTGCCAGCAGTTGGATATCGAACACCGGGGAGCTGTTTTTT
>TRBV4-2|NA|NA|TRBJ2-3
CASSQEDSYTDTQYF
TGTGCCAGCAGCCAAGAGGACAGCTACACAGATACGCAGTATTTT
>TRBV10-2|NA|many|TRBJ2-3
CASQVAPLSRTDTQYF
TGCGCCAGCCAAGTAGCCCCATTGTCTCGCACAGATACGCAGTATTTT
>TRBV13|NA|NA|TRBJ1-3
CATTEGGSIQNTIYF
TGTGCCACTACGGAAGGGGGGAGCATACAAAACACCATATATTTT